This paragraph covers one T cell receptor beta chain sequence. The sample comes from a study of blood T cell repertoires in COVID-19. Study-wide background: Acute and convalescent COVID-19 samples came from the United States, Italy and Spain. The analysed material was cDNA or gDNA that came from T cells, B-cell-depleted T cells, or PBMCs.

In the original processing: Reference gene primer amplification in the assay estimated nucleated cell counts. Measured with immunoSEQ multiplex PCR; TCRdb has only the in-frame clones, and not every one. V, J and clone size are taken as reported in that table, and D and trimming were inferred from the DNA itself. The data contain some 99,000 clones, 90% of them singletons. Trimming took 8 bases from V and 4 from J, leaving 3 bases between them. CDR3 size: 10 residues. Germline lookup yields CDR1 ENHRY and CDR2 SYGVKD. The TCR was taken from a human donor in a cohort sampled during active COVID-19. The chain recombines TRBV10-3 with TRBJ1-5, with D hard to call. Sequenced input: peripheral blood. CDR3 nucleotides: TGTGCCATCCCAAATCAGCCCCAGCATTTT. It specifies CAIPNQPQHF.